This passage covers 31 T cell receptor beta chains from one sample sequenced in a study of blood T cells in healthy people across ages. The authors ran a second PCR of 7 to 11 cycles using a sample-barcoded 5' primer and a J-beta primer mix. TCRdb reprocessed the 5' RACE reads via MiXCR and lists one record per CDR3 protein. The data show roughly 1,800,000 distinct CDR3 sequences, around 48% seen once. The source material was blood. The receptors derive from a woman aged 35 to 49 in good health.

In this sample, this clonotype turned up a few times. The rearrangement uses TRBV10-3 and TRBJ2-3; D is perhaps TRBD1 or TRBD2 (5 bases each). The CDR3 loop spans 16 amino acids. Trimming removed 3 bases at V and 3 bases at J, with 16 bases between. CDR1 and CDR2 from the germline V gene are ENHRY and SYGVKD. CDR3 in amino acids: CAISDDLGEGTDTQYF. DNA for the CDR3: TGTGCCATCAGTGACGATCTGGGGGAAGGGACAGATACGCAGTATTTT.

The chain recombines TRBV28 with TRBJ2-5; D might be TRBD2 (6 bases). Trimming pared 2 bases from V and 3 bases from J, leaving 13 bases between. Germline lookup yields CDR1 MDHEN and CDR2 SYDVKM. The CDR3 contains 15 residues. The CDR3 here is CASSLDWRGEETQYF. Here the CDR3 DNA reads TGTGCCAGCAGTTTAGACTGGCGCGGGGAAGAGACCCAGTACTTC.

The chain links TRBV10-3 to TRBJ2-3; D possibly matches TRBD1 or TRBD2 (7 bases each). Deletions cut 3 bases from V and 2 bases from J, with 18 bases between. The length of the CDR3 is 17 residues. Germline loops: CDR1 ENHRY, CDR2 SYGVKD. The CDR3 DNA sequence: TGTGCCATCAGTGAATTGGGGAGGGGGCAGTCCACAGATACGCAGTATTTT. It specifies CAISELGRGQSTDTQYF.

This chain uses TRBV7-9 with TRBJ1-5; 9 positions match TRBD1. The V gene's germline CDR1 is SEHNR and CDR2 FQNEAQ (reference sequence). V lost 5 bases and J lost 6; bases outside the gene matches: 2. The CDR3 is 13 residues long. The CDR3, as DNA: TGTGCCAGCAGCATGACAGGGGGTCAGCCCCAGCATTTT. Protein product: CASSMTGGQPQHF.

V and J are TRBV24-1 and TRBJ2-7; D is perhaps TRBD1 (6 bases). The J call may be in error: the DNA end matches TRBJ2-5 better. CDR3 length equals 16 residues. Germline CDR1 is KGHDR and CDR2 is SFDVKD. The CDR3 sequence: CATSDNGGTLVETQYF. CDR3 coding DNA: TGTGCCACCAGTGATAATGGGGGCACCTTGGTGGAGACCCAGTACTTC.

This CDR3 reads CASRSHRGRRNEQYF. Written as DNA, the CDR3 is TGTGCCAGTCGATCTCACAGGGGGCGTCGGAACGAGCAGTACTTC. The chain links TRBV6-2 or TRBV6-3 to TRBJ2-7, with 9 positions matching TRBD1. Germline assignment: CDR1 MNHEY and CDR2 SVGEGT. CDR3 length equals 15 residues. V shed 9 bases and J 5 bases; nucleotides not matched to a gene: 14.

The chain recombines TRBV27 with TRBJ2-5, with 9 bases that match TRBD1. Germline V gene lookup returns CDR1 MNHEY and CDR2 SMNVEV (reference sequence). Germline trimming cut 1 base from V and 4 bases from J; bases unmatched to any gene: 7. The CDR3 has 16 residues. The CDR3 loop reads CASSLYHRGRRETQYF. CDR3 coding DNA: TGTGCCAGCAGTTTATATCACAGGGGGCGGCGAGAGACCCAGTACTTC.

V gene TRBV6-2 or TRBV6-3 combines with J gene TRBJ1-2, with D possibly being TRBD1 (6 bases). This CDR3 region has 14 residues. V was trimmed by 2 bases and J by 4 bases, leaving 11 bases between them. The germline V gene has CDR1 MNHEY and CDR2 SVGEGT. This CDR3 reads CASSYGKGGYGYTF. The CDR3 bases are TGTGCCAGCAGTTACGGGAAAGGGGGCTATGGCTACACCTTC.

The chain combines TRBV4-1 with TRBJ1-4, with D unclear. Germline V gives CDR1 MGHRA, CDR2 YSYEKL. V was cut by 0 bases and J by 4 bases, with 9 bases left in between. The CDR3 runs 15 residues. The chain's CDR3 is CASSQEWQSNEKLFF. The CDR3 nucleotides read TGCGCCAGCAGCCAAGAATGGCAGAGTAATGAAAAACTGTTTTTT.

The chain links TRBV20-1 to TRBJ1-1, with TRBD1 matching over 8 bases. CDR1 is DFQATT and CDR2 is SNEGSKA in the germline V gene (reference sequence). The CDR3 spans 13 residues. With 5 bases clipped from V and 5 bases from J, the junction kept 7 bases outside the gene matches. The CDR3 DNA reads TGCAGTGCTGTAACACAGGGGGGGACTGAAGCTTTCTTT. Translated: CSAVTQGGTEAFF.

The chain couples TRBV20-1 to TRBJ2-5, with 9 bases identical to TRBD2. CDR3 length equals 14 residues. Trimming removed 6 bases from V and 1 base from J; junction bases left unmatched: 6. In germline, CDR1 is DFQATT, CDR2 SNEGSKA (reference sequence). Here the CDR3 DNA reads TGCAGTGCCCCTAGCGGGGATAGCCAAGAGACCCAGTACTTC. Protein: CSAPSGDSQETQYF.

Turning to this clonotype: A read error may produce the germline difference seen at one junction end. The chain couples TRBV7-2 to TRBJ1-2, with D possibly matching TRBD1 (5 bases). There are 18 residues in the CDR3. The germline gives CDR1 SGHTA, CDR2 FQGNSA. The CDR3 spells CASSLGGGGVRPLYGYTF. CDR3 sequence (DNA): TGCGCCAGCAGCTTAGGTGGGGGAGGAGTTCGCCCCCTCTATGGCTACACCTTC.

The chain carries TRBV18 and TRBJ1-6; 9 bases agree with TRBD1. Germline V gene data show CDR1 as KGHSH and CDR2 as LQKENI. The trim removed 0 bases at V and 8 bases at J, leaving 8 bases unmatched. This CDR3 contains 17 residues. CDR3 protein: CASSPPHQDRGYSPLHF. CDR3 nucleotides: TGTGCCAGCTCACCACCGCACCAGGACAGGGGATATTCACCCCTCCACTTT. Combining the CDR3 with reference TRBV18 and TRBJ1-6 gives the whole variable domain NAGVMQNPRHLVRRRGQEARLRCSPMKGHSHVYWYRQLPEEGLKFMVYLQKENIIDESGMPKERFSAEFPKEGPSILRIQQVVRGDSAAYFCASSPPHQDRGYSPLHFGNGTRLTVT.

The gene calls are TRBV12-3 or TRBV12-4 and TRBJ2-1, with TRBD2 identical over 12 bases. After removal of 4 bases from V and 8 bases from J, the junction contained 6 bases not matched to a gene. The CDR3 totals 15 residues. CDR3 DNA: TGTGCCAGCAGTTCAGCTAGCGGGGGGGCCGATGAGCAGTTCTTC. As protein: CASSSASGGADEQFF.

The gene calls are TRBV7-9 and TRBJ2-5; TRBD1 might be the D (6 bases). V gave up 5 bases and J gave up 2 bases, with 18 bases separating them. CDR3 length equals 16 residues. Looked up from germline, CDR1 is SEHNR and CDR2 is FQNEAQ (reference sequence). In DNA form, the CDR3 reads TGTGCCAGCAGCCCGGAACCCTGGACAGCACAAGAGACCCAGTACTTC. It is translated as CASSPEPWTAQETQYF.

This clonotype showed up just a few times. The CDR3 coding sequence is TGTGCCAGCAGCATAAGGGTCAATGAGCAGTTCTTC. Its translation: CASSIRVNEQFF. The chain is built from TRBV7-2 and TRBJ2-1, with no clear D. CDR3 size: 12 residues. CDR1 is SGHTA, CDR2 FQGNSA, per germline. The V end was cut by 5 bases, the J end by 6 bases, with 8 bases between.

The rearrangement uses TRBV25-1 and TRBJ1-2, with 9 bases fitting TRBD1. J lost 4 bases, V lost 4 bases, and 7 bases had no gene match. Germline CDR1 and CDR2: MGHDK and SYGVNS. CDR3 length equals 15 residues. DNA for the CDR3: TGTGCCAGCAGTGGATGGACAGGGGAGGTCTATGGCTACACCTTC. Translating it yields CASSGWTGEVYGYTF.

The chain carries TRBV7-6 and TRBJ1-4; 7 bases are a match to TRBD1. This CDR3 has 16 amino acids. Germline loops: CDR1 SGHVS, CDR2 FNYEAQ. After removal of 5 bases from V and 2 bases from J, the junction contained 8 bases not matched to a gene. In nucleotides, the CDR3 is TGTGCCAGCAGCCTCGGGACAGCGAGGACTAATGAAAAACTGTTTTTT. Protein sequence: CASSLGTARTNEKLFF.

The rearrangement links TRBV7-9 to TRBJ2-6; D possibly uses TRBD1 or TRBD2 (6 bases each). Trimming stripped 1 base from V and 3 bases from J, with 16 bases between. CDR1 and CDR2 (germline): SEHNR, FQNEAQ (reference sequence). The CDR3 sequence is 18 residues long. The CDR3 is CASSLEVRGVRGANVLTF. The CDR3 nucleotides are TGTGCCAGCAGCTTAGAGGTTAGGGGGGTCCGTGGGGCCAACGTCCTGACTTTC.

The V gene is TRBV4-3, the J gene TRBJ2-6, with unresolved D. Germline V gives CDR1 LGHNA, CDR2 YSLEER. The CDR3 is 17 residues long. V was shortened by 0 bases and J by 0 bases, with 9 bases between the two germline ends. The CDR3 bases are TGCGCCAGCAGCCAAGATAGATCCAGCTCTGGGGCCAACGTCCTGACTTTC. Protein product: CASSQDRSSSGANVLTF.

The sample holds a few counts of this clonotype. Written as DNA, the CDR3 is TGTGCCAGCAGTTTAACGGTGGGACTAGCGGGGGTAGAGACCCAGTACTTC. Protein product: CASSLTVGLAGVETQYF. The chain links TRBV12-3 or TRBV12-4 to TRBJ2-5, with 14 positions matching TRBD2. V was pared by 2 bases and J by 4 bases, with 6 bases of the junction left unmatched. CDR3 length equals 17 residues.

This clonotype was observed a few times. This chain links TRBV15 with TRBJ1-4; D unresolved. CDR1 is LNHNV and CDR2 is YYDKDF in the germline V gene (reference sequence). This CDR3 is built from 13 residues. The V end was cut by 6 bases, the J end by 2 bases, with 7 bases between. CDR3 DNA sequence: TGTGCCACCAGTTCCGTTACTAATGAAAAACTGTTTTTT. Its protein is CATSSVTNEKLFF.

The rearrangement links TRBV6-6 to TRBJ1-2; 7 nucleotides align to TRBD1. This CDR3 has 14 residues. Germline trimming cut 6 bases from V and 4 bases from J; bases unmatched to any gene: 8. Germline-derived CDR1 and CDR2 are MNHNY and SVGAGI (reference sequence). In nucleotides, the CDR3 is TGTGCCAGCAGCCCCGTTGGGACAGTCTATGGCTACACCTTC. This codes for CASSPVGTVYGYTF.

The rearrangement links TRBV7-2 to TRBJ2-5, with D unclear. The germline V and J ends were trimmed by 5 bases and 1 base, with 11 bases remaining between them. This CDR3 region has 14 residues. The germline V gene has CDR1 SGHTA and CDR2 FQGNSA. This CDR3 is CASSPYYSQETQYF. The CDR3, as DNA: TGTGCCAGCAGCCCTTACTATAGCCAAGAGACCCAGTACTTC.

This sequence joins TRBV18 and TRBJ2-6, with 7 bases matching TRBD1. V was clipped by 1 base and J by 0 bases; unmatched bases: 6. This CDR3 region has 18 residues. CDR1 is KGHSH, CDR2 LQKENI, per germline. The CDR3 DNA reads TGTGCCAGCTCACCACAAAGGACAGGAAGCTCTGGGGCCAACGTCCTGACTTTC. Its translation: CASSPQRTGSSGANVLTF.

In this sample, this clonotype turned up a few times. The J gene is TRBJ2-1, the V gene TRBV29-1; no firm D call. V lost 4 bases, J lost 2 bases, and 6 bases lay in between. Germline CDR1 reads SQVTM; CDR2 reads ANQGSEA. The CDR3 length is 12 residues. CDR3 nucleotide sequence: TGCAGCGTTGTTGGCCCCTACAATGAGCAGTTCTTC. The encoded protein is CSVVGPYNEQFF.

The rearrangement uses TRBV10-1 and TRBJ2-5; 7 positions agree with TRBD1. Germline CDR1 reads WNHNN; CDR2 reads SYGVQD (reference sequence). This CDR3 has 16 amino acids. The V gene end was trimmed by 2 bases and the J gene end by 5 bases; junction bases not matched to a gene: 11. CDR3 DNA sequence: TGCGCCAGCAGTGAGGGACAGGCAATTCTGGGGGAGACCCAGTACTTC. Amino acid sequence: CASSEGQAILGETQYF.

This clonotype was counted only a few times. The CDR3 reads CASSVAIGEETQYF. The CDR3 region has the DNA TGTGCCAGCAGCGTAGCGATCGGAGAAGAGACCCAGTACTTC. The chain couples TRBV9 to TRBJ2-5; no definite D call. Germline V gene data show CDR1 as SGDLS and CDR2 as YYNGEE. The CDR3 runs 14 residues. Deletions cut 0 bases from V and 3 bases from J, with 9 bases between.

This clonotype was counted between two and nine times. The rearrangement joins TRBV10-3 to TRBJ1-2; 11 bases are a match to TRBD1. Germline CDR1 reads ENHRY; CDR2 reads SYGVKD. With 6 bases clipped from V and 6 bases from J, the junction kept 3 bases outside the gene matches. This CDR3 has 13 amino acids. Here the CDR3 reads CAISRDRGDGYTF. The CDR3 DNA is TGTGCCATCAGCCGGGACAGGGGGGATGGCTACACCTTC.

The count of this clonotype is one. The chain is built from TRBV18 and TRBJ1-5; D is possibly TRBD1 (5 bases). The germline V and J ends were trimmed by 3 bases and 5 bases, with 17 bases remaining between them. The V gene's germline CDR1 is KGHSH and CDR2 LQKENI. The CDR3 is 16 residues long. The CDR3 nucleotides read TGTGCCAGCTCACCCGCGGGAGGGGTTACCGATCAGCCCCAGCATTTT. Translating gives CASSPAGGVTDQPQHF.

CDR3 sequence reads: CASRNGTLYYGYTF. The CDR3 region has the DNA TGTGCCAGCAGGAATGGGACCTTATACTATGGCTACACCTTC. The chain carries TRBV6-1 and TRBJ1-2; a weak D match, TRBD1 (5 bases). Trimming removed 6 bases from V and 3 bases from J, with 14 bases in between. CDR1 MNHNS and CDR2 SASEGT come from the germline V gene. This CDR3 is 14 amino acids long.